These 25 T cell receptor beta chains were sequenced from one sample in a study of cytomegalovirus exposure and HLA in healthy donors. The PCR made use of 60 Vbeta and 13 Jbeta primers. Repertoires were generated with immunoSEQ multiplex PCR, while TCRdb's copy carries only in-frame clones and drops some. The data contain roughly 200,000 clones, about four fifths of them seen just once; the ten biggest clones take up about 1.7%. Material for sequencing was PBMCs. These TCRs come from a woman in her late teens or twenties in good health and CMV-seronegative.

The chain is built from TRBV27 and TRBJ2-2; 9 bases align to TRBD2. The CDR3 runs 16 residues. The germline V gene encodes CDR1 MNHEY and CDR2 SMNVEV (reference sequence). Losses at the gene ends were 5 bases for V and 4 bases for J; bases not matched to a gene: 8. CDR3 in amino acids: CASSPVAGVGTGELFF. The DNA of the CDR3 is TGTGCCAGCAGTCCAGTAGCGGGAGTGGGCACCGGGGAGCTGTTTTTT.

This chain links TRBV4-3 with TRBJ2-1; D is perhaps TRBD2 (5 bases). Trimming cost V 0 bases and J 12 bases, with 18 bases left between them. Per the germline V gene, CDR1 is LGHNA and CDR2 is YSLEER. The CDR3 extends over 15 amino acids. The CDR3 spells CASSQDRLASSGQFF. CDR3 DNA: TGCGCCAGCAGCCAAGACCGATTAGCGTCCTCGGGGCAGTTCTTC.

This clone was counted a single time. The chain uses TRBV5-4 and TRBJ1-2; 12 nucleotides agree with TRBD1. This CDR3 has 17 amino acids. CDR1 and CDR2 (germline): SGHNT, YYREEE (reference sequence). The trim removed 0 bases at V and 5 bases at J, leaving 8 bases unmatched. The CDR3 coding sequence is TGTGCCAGCAGCTTGGAAACCCGGGACAGGGGGCGGTATGGCTACACCTTC. Its translation: CASSLETRDRGRYGYTF.

The genes are TRBV30 and TRBJ1-1; D is uncertain. Per germline, CDR1 GTSNPN and CDR2 SVGIG (reference sequence). The V end was cut by 2 bases, the J end by 11 bases, with 15 bases between. The CDR3 loop spans 12 amino acids. CDR3 region: CAWSSVFQRAFF. Here the CDR3 DNA reads TGTGCCTGGAGTTCGGTTTTTCAGAGGGCTTTCTTT.

The chain joins TRBV27 to TRBJ1-5; 11 nucleotides line up with TRBD1. The V gene's germline CDR1 is MNHEY and CDR2 SMNVEV (reference sequence). With V trimmed by 5 bases and J by 4 bases, 1 base remained unmatched. This CDR3 has 14 residues. CDR3 nucleotides: TGTGCCAGCAGTGGGACAGGGGGAAATCAGCCCCAGCATTTT. This gives the protein CASSGTGGNQPQHF.

The chain combines TRBV5-6 with TRBJ2-1, with D perhaps matching TRBD2 (6 bases). This CDR3 contains 14 residues. Trimming stripped 0 bases from V and 8 bases from J, with 12 bases between. Germline lookup yields CDR1 SGHDT and CDR2 YYEEEE. As DNA, the CDR3 is TGTGCCAGCAGCTTGGATCCAGCGGGCTATGAGCAGTTCTTC. This sequence encodes CASSLDPAGYEQFF.

The chain joins TRBV4-2 to TRBJ2-7, with 8 bases identical to TRBD2. V shed 3 bases and J 2 bases; nucleotides not matched to a gene: 6. The CDR3 sequence is 15 residues long. Germline V gene lookup returns CDR1 LGHNA and CDR2 YNFKEQ. The CDR3 reads CASSQAAGGTYEQYF. The CDR3 coding sequence is TGTGCCAGCAGCCAGGCCGCGGGGGGTACCTACGAGCAGTACTTC.

This chain uses TRBV27 with TRBJ1-5; no clear D. Trimming removed 5 bases from V and 4 bases from J, with 6 bases in between. The CDR3 sequence is 12 residues long. Germline CDR1 is MNHEY and CDR2 is SMNVEV (reference sequence). The CDR3 DNA sequence: TGTGCCAGCAGTCATCGGAATCAGCCCCAGCATTTT. Translated, it gives CASSHRNQPQHF.

The CDR3 DNA is TGTGCCAGCAGTTCCACGACAGGGGGAAGGTACGAGCAGTACTTC. It is translated as CASSSTTGGRYEQYF. The rearrangement uses TRBV28 and TRBJ2-5; 9 positions agree with TRBD1. The DNA matches TRBJ2-7 better at its end, which makes the J call doubtful. The CDR3 runs 15 residues. Germline V gives CDR1 MDHEN, CDR2 SYDVKM.

V usage is TRBV29-1 and J usage is TRBJ2-7; tentative D call: TRBD2 (5 bases). The CDR3 is 16 residues long. Germline assignment: CDR1 SQVTM and CDR2 ANQGSEA. Trimming stripped 6 bases from V and 1 base from J, with 22 bases between. DNA for the CDR3: TGCAGCGTAGAATCGGACGGGCCGGGGAAATCCTACGAGCAGTACTTC. Translated: CSVESDGPGKSYEQYF.

The chain employs TRBV19 and TRBJ2-3; 12 bases match TRBD2. CDR3 length: 15 residues. Germline-derived CDR1 and CDR2 are LNHDA and SQIVND (reference sequence). V shed 6 bases, J shed 5 bases, and the junction held 6 bases outside the gene matches. The CDR3 DNA sequence: TGTGCCAGTAGCCGGACTAGCGGGGCGGGAGATACGCAGTATTTT. Its protein product is CASSRTSGAGDTQYF.

The chain is built from TRBV14 and TRBJ2-3; TRBD1 agrees at 7 bases. Trimming cost V 6 bases and J 0 bases; bases outside gene matches: 6. The CDR3 extends over 15 amino acids. Germline values: CDR1 SGHDN, CDR2 FVKESK. The DNA for the CDR3 is TGTGCCAGCAGAGACAGGGAAGGGAGCACAGATACGCAGTATTTT. The encoded protein is CASRDREGSTDTQYF.

The table lists this clone with a few counts. This chain links TRBV10-1 with TRBJ1-5, with 9 bases matching TRBD1. Unmatched junction bases numbered 4, after V lost 0 bases and J lost 13 bases. The germline V gene encodes CDR1 WNHNN and CDR2 SYGVQD (reference sequence). The CDR3 contains 13 residues. CDR3 nucleotides: TGCGCCAGCAGTGAGTCGGGACAGGGCCGACAGCATTTT. It specifies CASSESGQGRQHF.

This clone was counted a single time. The CDR3 nucleotides are TGCGCCAGCAGCCAAGACACAGCCTACGAGCAGTACTTC. Amino acids: CASSQDTAYEQYF. The chain couples TRBV4-3 to TRBJ2-7; D is uncertain. Germline loops: CDR1 LGHNA, CDR2 YSLEER. V lost 0 bases and J 2 bases, leaving 5 bases between the germline ends. The CDR3 has 13 amino acids.

This clone has a handful of counts. This chain joins TRBV5-5 and TRBJ1-1; D is ambiguous. The CDR3 extends over 16 amino acids. Germline V gene data show CDR1 as SGHKS and CDR2 as YYEKEE (reference sequence). Trimming took off 2 bases at V and 2 bases at J, with 16 bases between the two ends. The CDR3, as DNA: TGTGCCAGCAGCTTTCTAATCTCGGGAGGAAACACTGAAGCTTTCTTT. As protein: CASSFLISGGNTEAFF.

The J gene is TRBJ2-7, the V gene TRBV11-2; D unresolved. This CDR3 spans 15 amino acids. Trimming cost V 1 base and J 1 base, with 11 bases left between them. Germline loops: CDR1 SGHAT, CDR2 FQNNGV. DNA for the CDR3: TGTGCCAGCAGCTTAGGGAGATTTAGGTCCTACGAGCAGTACTTC. It yields the protein CASSLGRFRSYEQYF.

The chain has TRBV23-1 and TRBJ2-7; 9 nucleotides match TRBD1. Being an ORF, TRBV23-1 has a function that is uncertain. The V gene end was trimmed by 8 bases and the J gene end by 2 bases; junction bases not matched to a gene: 13. The CDR3 consists of 16 residues. The CDR3 bases are TGCGCCAGCCGGCCCGGGGAGGACAGGGGAGCCTACGAGCAGTACGTC. It is translated as CASRPGEDRGAYEQYV.

This clone was recorded only once. The chain couples TRBV11-2 to TRBJ2-7; TRBD1 matches 10 bases. V shed 0 bases, J shed 3 bases, and the junction held 8 bases outside the gene matches. Germline CDR1 SGHAT, CDR2 FQNNGV. CDR3 length equals 17 residues. In DNA form, the CDR3 reads TGTGCCAGCAGCTTAGATGGGGGACAGGGGCATCGCTACGAGCAGTACTTC. It specifies CASSLDGGQGHRYEQYF. The entire variable domain, with the rest obtained from reference TRBV11-2 and TRBJ2-7, is as follows: EAGVAQSPRYKIIEKRQSVAFWCNPISGHATLYWYQQILGQGPKLLIQFQNNGVVDDSQLPKDRFSAERLKGVDSTLKIQPAKLEDSAVYLCASSLDGGQGHRYEQYFGPGTRLTVT.

The CDR3 DNA reads as TGTGCCAGCAGTCTTCCCGGCCGGGAGAGCTCTGGAAACACCATATATTTT. Its translation: CASSLPGRESSGNTIYF. The chain has TRBV28 and TRBJ1-3; D is undetermined. Trimming removed 5 bases from V and 0 bases from J, with 17 bases in between. The CDR3 is 17 residues long. Germline V gene lookup returns CDR1 MDHEN and CDR2 SYDVKM.

The genes are TRBV28 and TRBJ1-5; possible D gene TRBD1, 6 bases. Germline V lookup: CDR1 MDHEN, CDR2 SYDVKM. V lost 7 bases, J lost 0 bases, and 13 bases lay in between. The CDR3 has 15 residues. For the CDR3, the DNA is TGTGCCAGCAAGGCGGGGGGCTATAGCAATCAGCCCCAGCATTTT. It codes for CASKAGGYSNQPQHF.

Of note for this clone: The sample carries other DNA sequences with the same CDR3. The chain recombines TRBV28 with TRBJ2-1; 8 nucleotides agree with TRBD2. CDR1 is MDHEN and CDR2 is SYDVKM in the germline V gene. V lost 2 bases to trimming and J lost 9 bases; unmatched junction nucleotides: 3. The CDR3 runs to 13 residues. The CDR3 loop is CASSLDAGGEQFF. For the CDR3, the DNA is TGTGCCAGCAGTTTAGACGCGGGAGGTGAGCAGTTCTTC.

The CDR3 DNA is TGTGCCAGCAGCGGCGGACTCGACACCGGGGAGCTGTTTTTT. Residues: CASSGGLDTGELFF. The chain carries TRBV7-9 and TRBJ2-2, with D possibly TRBD2 on 5 matching bases. V was shortened by 5 bases and J by 3 bases, with 10 bases between the two germline ends. This CDR3 comprises 14 residues. Germline assignment: CDR1 SEHNR and CDR2 FQNEAQ (reference sequence). The variable domain in full, completed from reference TRBV7-9 and TRBJ2-2, reads DTGVSQNPRHKITKRGQNVTFRCDPISEHNRLYWYRQTLGQGPEFLTYFQNEAQLEKSRLLSDRFSAERPKGSFSTLEIQRTEQGDSAMYLCASSGGLDTGELFFGEGSRLTVL.

The chain joins TRBV10-3 to TRBJ2-7; 11 nucleotides match TRBD2. After removal of 6 bases from V and 4 bases from J, the junction contained 5 bases not matched to a gene. In germline, CDR1 is ENHRY, CDR2 SYGVKD. CDR3 size: 14 residues. The CDR3 region has the DNA TGTGCCATCAGCTTGACTAGCGGGACTTACGAGCAGTACTTC. It is translated as CAISLTSGTYEQYF.

This clone was observed a single time. The rearrangement links TRBV21-1 to TRBJ2-7; the table's D gene call, TRBD2, was not cross checked with the DNA. TRBV21-1 is a pseudogene. The CDR3 totals 17 residues. CDR3 region: CASSKWGTSGTSYEQYV. In nucleotides, the CDR3 is TGTGCCAGCAGCAAATGGGGGACTAGCGGAACGTCCTACGAGCAGTACGTC.

This chain connects TRBV7-2 to TRBJ1-5, with D maybe TRBD1 (5 bases). Trimming removed 1 base from V and 4 bases from J, with 8 bases in between. The V gene's germline CDR1 is SGHTA and CDR2 FQGNSA. The length of the CDR3 is 14 residues. CDR3 loop: CASSLGPGNQPQHF. CDR3 nucleotide sequence: TGTGCCAGCAGCTTAGGCCCAGGGAATCAGCCCCAGCATTTT. The full variable domain, completed using reference TRBV7-2 and TRBJ1-5, is GAGVSQSPSNKVTEKGKDVELRCDPISGHTALYWYRQSLGQGLEFLIYFQGNSAPDKSGLPSDRFSAERTGGSVSTLTIQRTQQEDSAVYLCASSLGPGNQPQHFGDGTRLSIL.